This T cell receptor (beta chain) was recorded in a study of shared clonotypes between healthy human individuals. General observations from the study: The authors sampled blood alone, and tissue repertoires likely differ.

Only CD45RO-negative cells positively selected for CCR7 counted as naive CD8 cells, so terminally differentiated effector memory CD45RA+ cells were excluded. TCRdb's table, derived via immunoSEQ multiplex PCR, lists solely in-frame clones and lacks some. The data hold over 2,000,000 clones, with about 93% observed a single time. With regard to this clone: The antigen remains unidentified.

CDR1 and CDR2 (germline): GTSNPN, SVGIG (reference sequence). V lost 5 bases, J lost 1 base, and 4 bases stayed unmatched. CDR3 length equals 13 residues. The J gene is TRBJ1-1, the V gene TRBV30, with TRBD1 matching over 7 bases. This receptor was taken from a man younger than 35 in good health. Some clones in this sample may be carry-over from other donors' samples. Sequencing used naive CD8+ T cells from PBMCs. For the CDR3, the DNA is TGTGCCTGGGGGGGACAGCCGAACACTGAAGCTTTCTTT. Its translation: CAWGGQPNTEAFF.